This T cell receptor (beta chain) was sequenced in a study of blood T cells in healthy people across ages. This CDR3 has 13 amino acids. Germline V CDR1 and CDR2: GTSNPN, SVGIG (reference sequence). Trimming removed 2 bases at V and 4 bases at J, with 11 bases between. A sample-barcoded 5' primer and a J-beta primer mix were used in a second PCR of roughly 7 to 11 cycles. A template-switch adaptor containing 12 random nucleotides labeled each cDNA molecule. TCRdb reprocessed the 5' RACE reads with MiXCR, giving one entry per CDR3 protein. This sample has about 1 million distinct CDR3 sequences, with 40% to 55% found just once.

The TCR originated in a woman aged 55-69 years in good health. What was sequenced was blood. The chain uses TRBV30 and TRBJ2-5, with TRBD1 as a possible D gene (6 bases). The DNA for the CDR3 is TGTGCCTGGAGTTCCGGGACACCAGAGACCCAGTACTTC. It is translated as CAWSSGTPETQYF.